These 32 T cell receptor beta chains originate from one sample sequenced in a study of CD8+CD57+ T cells in acquired aplastic anemia. It was genomic DNA that served as the template for profiling TCR beta VDJ and CDR3. TCRdb ran MiXCR on the reads and lists one entry per CDR3 protein. Seen here are roughly 500,000 distinct CDR3 sequences, 25% to 40% observed once, and the top ten hold around 0.82%. Individuals selected for sequencing had exhibited CD8+CD57+ cell expansion on flow cytometry. What was sequenced was sorted CD4+, CD8+, or CD8+CD57+ T cells (not recorded which) from PBMCs. The receptors stem from a human donor with aplastic anemia.

This clonotype was seen more than once but under ten times. CDR3 sequence (DNA): TGTGCCTGGATTCGAGCGGGAAATAATTCACCCCTCCACTTT. Its protein is CAWIRAGNNSPLHF. The rearrangement links TRBV30 to TRBJ1-6; D gene uncertain. V shed 4 bases and J shed 5 bases, with 12 bases lying between them. Per germline, CDR1 GTSNPN and CDR2 SVGIG (reference sequence). The CDR3 covers 14 residues. The variable domain in full, completed from reference TRBV30 and TRBJ1-6, reads SQTIHQWPATLVQPVGSPLSLECTVEGTSNPNLYWYRQAAGRGLQLLFYSVGIGQISSEVPQNLSASRPQDRQFILSSKKLLLSDSGFYLCAWIRAGNNSPLHFGNGTRLTVT.

This clonotype is a singleton in its sample. Without the conserved terminal phenylalanine or tryptophan, this CDR3 likely stems from a read error. The CDR3 region has the DNA TGCAGTGCTAGAAGGACAGGGTTGGTGAACACTGAAGCTTTCTCT. This codes for CSARRTGLVNTEAFS. The rearrangement uses TRBV20-1 and TRBJ1-1, with 8 bases lining up with TRBD1. Germline trimming cut 2 bases from V and 0 bases from J; bases unmatched to any gene: 5. Germline lookup yields CDR1 DFQATT and CDR2 SNEGSKA (reference sequence). The length of the CDR3 is 15 residues.

This clonotype was seen a few times. A junction boundary mismatches the germline segment, possibly from a read error. V is TRBV12-3 or TRBV12-4 and J is TRBJ1-5, with D possibly matching TRBD1 (6 bases). The CDR3 is made up of 13 amino acids. The CDR3 coding sequence is TGTGCCAGCAGTTACTCGATACAGGGCGGGTTAGCATTT. Protein product: CASSYSIQGGLAF.

On this clonotype: This may arise from a read error, as a much more abundant clone is one base away. The rearrangement links TRBV5-1 to TRBJ1-2, with D maybe TRBD1 (6 bases). The CDR3 totals 13 residues. Germline CDR1 and CDR2: SGHRS and YFSETQ. The CDR3 loop reads CASSFREGDGHTF. Here the CDR3 DNA reads TGCGCCAGCAGTTTCAGGGAGGGGGATGGCCACACCTTC.

The chain links TRBV4-3 to TRBJ1-2; no clear D gene. Between the trimmed V and J ends, which lost 0 bases and 7 bases, there was a span of 15 bases. CDR1 is LGHNA and CDR2 is YSLEER in the germline V gene. CDR3 length: 15 amino acids. Here the CDR3 DNA reads TGCGCCAGCAGCCAAGAATTGTCATACCTCGGTGGCTACACCTTC. Encoded protein: CASSQELSYLGGYTF.

There are many counts of this clonotype. The V gene is TRBV2, the J gene TRBJ1-1, with 8 bases lining up with TRBD1. With V trimmed by 8 bases and J by 5 bases, 7 bases remained unmatched. In germline, CDR1 is SNHLY, CDR2 FYNNEI. The CDR3 spans 13 residues. DNA for the CDR3: TGTGCCAGCCGAGGACAGGGTGATACTGAAGCTTTCTTT. This translates into CASRGQGDTEAFF.

The V call is TRBV6-1, the J call TRBJ1-2, with 9 bases that match TRBD1. The germline gives CDR1 MNHNS, CDR2 SASEGT. V trimming: 7 bases; J trimming: 4 bases; junction bases outside the gene matches: 7. This CDR3 has 14 residues. The chain's CDR3 is CASKTPGQGYGYTF. CDR3 in DNA: TGTGCCAGCAAAACACCGGGACAGGGCTATGGCTACACCTTC.

With respect to this clonotype: Mismatch with germline at one junction end may stem from a read error. The rearrangement uses TRBV25-1 and TRBJ1-2, with a possible D match to TRBD1 (5 bases). The V gene's germline CDR1 is MGHDK and CDR2 SYGVNS. The CDR3 loop spans 14 amino acids. CDR3 sequence reads: CASSRGNRHYGHTF. In DNA, the CDR3 is TGTGCCAGCAGTAGGGGCAACCGGCACTATGGCCACACCTTC.

The chain joins TRBV11-2 to TRBJ2-2; D ambiguous. Trimming took 6 bases from V and 7 from J, leaving 15 bases between them. CDR1 is SGHAT, CDR2 FQNNGV, per germline. The CDR3 has 14 residues. This CDR3 is CASRGIMVGGELFF. In DNA form, the CDR3 reads TGTGCCAGCAGAGGTATTATGGTTGGCGGGGAGCTGTTTTTT.

This clonotype has a count of ten or more. V is TRBV19 and J is TRBJ1-2, with TRBD1 matching over 7 bases. CDR3 size: 14 residues. J lost 3 bases, V lost 5 bases, and 6 bases had no gene match. The germline CDR1 and CDR2 sequences are LNHDA and SQIVND (reference sequence). CDR3 nucleotides: TGTGCCAGTAGTTCTAGGGACAGCGACTATGGCTACACCTTC. Translation: CASSSRDSDYGYTF.

This clonotype was found a few times. A much bigger clone sits one base away, suggesting this may be a read error. The gene calls are TRBV2 and TRBJ1-5; D is undetermined. Deletions cut 4 bases from V and 3 bases from J, with 13 bases between. Per germline, CDR1 SNHLY and CDR2 FYNNEI. The CDR3 runs 15 residues. Here the CDR3 reads CASSALLGFNQPQHF. The CDR3 region has the DNA TGTGCCAGCAGTGCATTGCTAGGGTTCAATCAGCCCCAGCATTTT.

With respect to this clonotype: One end of the junction does not line up with germline, which may come from a read error. This chain uses TRBV6-2 or TRBV6-3 with TRBJ1-1, with D unclear. The CDR3 sequence is 13 residues long. Germline CDR1 is MNHEY and CDR2 is SVGEGT. The CDR3 spells CASSHSPGTEAFF. CDR3 nucleotide sequence: TGTGCCAGCAGTCACTCACCGGGTACTGAAGCTTTCTTT.

This clonotype was seen more than once but under ten times. It may be a read error: a sequence one base away is much more abundant. A read error is likely, as this CDR3 ends without the conserved phenylalanine or tryptophan. The CDR3 loop is CASQIATGGYTL. The CDR3 DNA reads TGTGCCAGCCAGATCGCTACAGGGGGCTACACCCTC. The chain carries TRBV25-1 and TRBJ1-2; perhaps TRBD1 as D (6 bases). V was cut by 8 bases and J by 8 bases, with 15 bases left in between. This CDR3 region has 12 residues. CDR1 is MGHDK, CDR2 SYGVNS, per germline.

The V and J genes are TRBV24-1 and TRBJ2-1; D gene uncertain. Between the trimmed V and J ends, which lost 1 base and 7 bases, there was a span of 4 bases. Germline loops: CDR1 KGHDR, CDR2 SFDVKD. There are 12 residues in the CDR3. The CDR3 DNA is TGTGCCACCAGTGATTTTGTTAATGAGCAGTTCTTC. Its translation is CATSDFVNEQFF.

The CDR3 here is CAWLQGVGYTF. The CDR3 DNA is TGTGCCTGGCTCCAGGGGGTAGGCTACACCTTC. V gene TRBV30 combines with J gene TRBJ1-2; TRBD1 matches 7 bases. Germline trimming cut 5 bases from V and 8 bases from J; bases unmatched to any gene: 5. CDR1 GTSNPN and CDR2 SVGIG come from the germline V gene (reference sequence). This CDR3 has 11 residues. Full variable domain (outside the CDR3, taken from reference TRBV30 and TRBJ1-2): SQTIHQWPATLVQPVGSPLSLECTVEGTSNPNLYWYRQAAGRGLQLLFYSVGIGQISSEVPQNLSASRPQDRQFILSSKKLLLSDSGFYLCAWLQGVGYTFGSGTRLTVV.

This clonotype was observed at least ten times. The chain combines TRBV29-1 with TRBJ2-1; 7 bases match TRBD2. Germline-derived CDR1 and CDR2 are SQVTM and ANQGSEA. The CDR3 consists of 11 residues. The V gene end was trimmed by 8 bases and the J gene end by 7 bases; junction bases not matched to a gene: 5. The CDR3 coding sequence is TGCAGCTGGCGGGGGTCTAATGAGCAGTTCTTC. Protein: CSWRGSNEQFF.

This clonotype was observed a handful of times. The chain joins TRBV20-1 to TRBJ2-5; D call uncertain. CDR3 length equals 12 residues. Trimming took 2 bases from V and 5 from J, leaving 9 bases between them. Germline V CDR1 and CDR2: DFQATT, SNEGSKA (reference sequence). The CDR3 nucleotides read TGCAGTGCTAGACTAGTTTTGGAGACCCAGTACTTC. It is translated as CSARLVLETQYF.

The table lists this clonotype with a few counts. The chain employs TRBV20-1 and TRBJ1-3; the D is unclear. The CDR3 covers 14 residues. CDR1 DFQATT and CDR2 SNEGSKA come from the germline V gene (reference sequence). V was shortened by 3 bases and J by 2 bases, with 11 bases between the two germline ends. CDR3 protein: CSASVSITGNTIYF. The CDR3 bases are TGCAGTGCTAGTGTCAGCATCACTGGAAACACCATATATTTT.

This clonotype has at least ten counts. The chain employs TRBV19 and TRBJ2-7, with 11 bases fitting TRBD2. The length of the CDR3 is 15 residues. V trimming: 4 bases; J trimming: 4 bases; junction bases outside the gene matches: 6. Per the germline V gene, CDR1 is LNHDA and CDR2 is SQIVND (reference sequence). This CDR3 reads CASSTSGGRSYEQYF. For the CDR3, the DNA is TGTGCCAGTAGTACTAGCGGGGGGAGAAGTTACGAGCAGTACTTC.

This clonotype was seen more than once but under ten times. The gene calls are TRBV19 and TRBJ2-7, with 14 bases identical to TRBD2. The junction had 15 bases not matched to a gene; V was cut back by 5 bases and J by 3 bases. The CDR3 is 19 residues long. Germline V CDR1 and CDR2: LNHDA, SQIVND (reference sequence). Written as DNA, the CDR3 is TGTGCCAGTAGTGCCAACCCGGGACTAGCGGGAGTGGGGGTCTACGAGCAGTACTTC. Residues: CASSANPGLAGVGVYEQYF.

This sequence joins TRBV19 and TRBJ2-7, with 7 bases lining up with TRBD1. The J segment lost 5 bases and the V segment lost 9 bases, leaving 13 bases of the junction unmatched. The CDR3 loop spans 14 amino acids. Germline CDR1 and CDR2: LNHDA and SQIVND (reference sequence). The CDR3 bases are TGTGCCAGCAGCTTGGAAAAGGGGGCCCACGAGCAGTACTTC. Residues: CASSLEKGAHEQYF.

The V and J genes are TRBV20-1 and TRBJ1-1, with 7 bases lining up with TRBD1. CDR3 length: 12 amino acids. Germline values: CDR1 DFQATT, CDR2 SNEGSKA (reference sequence). V gave up 6 bases and J gave up 11 bases; unmatched junction bases: 12. CDR3 in amino acids: CSAPSQGMGAFF. In DNA, the CDR3 is TGCAGTGCCCCTTCACAGGGGATGGGGGCTTTCTTT.

The rearrangement uses TRBV7-3 and TRBJ1-2, with D tentatively TRBD1 (5 bases). V was shortened by 6 bases and J by 4 bases, with 12 bases between the two germline ends. The CDR3 is 13 amino acids. Germline CDR1 and CDR2: SGHTA and FQGTGA. CDR3 residues: CASSEIGTYGYTF. The CDR3 coding sequence is TGTGCCAGCAGTGAAATAGGGACCTATGGCTACACCTTC.

J is TRBJ1-2 and V is TRBV10-3; weak D call: TRBD1 (5 bases). CDR3 size: 15 residues. Per the germline V gene, CDR1 is ENHRY and CDR2 is SYGVKD. Trimming removed 10 bases at V and 3 bases at J, with 21 bases between. CDR3: CASSTKRGSYYGYTF. In nucleotides, the CDR3 is TGTGCCAGCAGCACTAAACGGGGCAGCTACTATGGCTACACCTTC.

This clonotype was seen many times. This chain joins TRBV7-2 and TRBJ2-3, with D possibly matching TRBD2 (6 bases). This CDR3 contains 17 residues. V lost 0 bases and J lost 0, with 13 bases in between. Germline V lookup: CDR1 SGHTA, CDR2 FQGNSA. The CDR3 loop is CASSLAPRGVSTDTQYF. The CDR3, as DNA: TGTGCCAGCAGCTTAGCCCCTCGCGGGGTTAGCACAGATACGCAGTATTTT.

In its sample, this clonotype was seen many times. J is TRBJ1-2 and V is TRBV29-1, with TRBD1 identical over 7 bases. J lost 3 bases, V lost 6 bases, and 4 bases had no gene match. The CDR3 consists of 12 residues. CDR1 is SQVTM and CDR2 is ANQGSEA in the germline V gene. CDR3 amino acids: CSVAGQHYGYTF. Here the CDR3 DNA reads TGCAGCGTGGCGGGACAGCACTATGGCTACACCTTC.

The chain uses TRBV30 and TRBJ1-5; 7 positions match TRBD1. The CDR3 is made up of 14 amino acids. Trimming cost V 2 bases and J 8 bases; bases outside gene matches: 9. CDR1 GTSNPN and CDR2 SVGIG come from the germline V gene (reference sequence). The CDR3 DNA reads as TGTGCCTGGAGTTGGGCAGGGGGAACTGAGCCCCAGCATTTT. Its protein product is CAWSWAGGTEPQHF.

This clonotype was observed many times. The gene calls are TRBV7-2 and TRBJ1-5; 11 positions match TRBD1. The germline CDR1 and CDR2 sequences are SGHTA and FQGNSA. This CDR3 has 15 amino acids. V lost 8 bases to trimming and J lost 3 bases; unmatched junction nucleotides: 6. CDR3 coding DNA: TGTGCCAGCGGACAGGGGGCGGTGTACAATCAGCCCCAGCATTTT. Protein: CASGQGAVYNQPQHF.

This clonotype was seen a handful of times. Here the CDR3 reads CASSLPNLNEQFF. The CDR3, as DNA: TGTGCCAGCAGCCTCCCCAATTTAAATGAGCAGTTCTTC. The genes are TRBV4-2 and TRBJ2-1; no definite D call. In germline, CDR1 is LGHNA, CDR2 YNFKEQ. Deletions cut 4 bases from V and 7 bases from J, with 11 bases between. The CDR3 sequence is 13 residues long.

V is TRBV11-1 and J is TRBJ1-5; a possible D gene is TRBD1 (5 bases). The germline gives CDR1 SGHAT, CDR2 FQDESV (reference sequence). The ends were cut back, 1 base at V and 7 bases at J, with 11 bases in the middle. The CDR3 runs to 14 residues. Written as DNA, the CDR3 is TGTGCCAGCAGCTTAGAAGACAGCGGGCAGCCCCAGCATTTT. Amino acids: CASSLEDSGQPQHF.

This clonotype was detected a few times. A much larger clone differs by one base, so this may be a read error. DNA for the CDR3: TGCAGTGCTAGCGAACCGGGACAGAGCAATCGGCCCCAGCATTTT. Protein product: CSASEPGQSNRPQHF. The V gene is TRBV20-1, the J gene TRBJ1-5, with 7 positions matching TRBD1. The CDR3 extends over 15 amino acids. Germline-derived CDR1 and CDR2 are DFQATT and SNEGSKA (reference sequence).

This clonotype showed up many times. V is TRBV10-2 and J is TRBJ2-1, with D unresolved. CDR1 and CDR2 from the germline V gene are WSHSY and SAAADI. V gave up 6 bases and J gave up 6 bases, with 15 bases separating them. The CDR3 is 14 residues long. CDR3 loop: CASSSLPSGNEQFF. The CDR3 DNA reads as TGCGCCAGCAGCTCGCTACCATCGGGCAATGAGCAGTTCTTC.